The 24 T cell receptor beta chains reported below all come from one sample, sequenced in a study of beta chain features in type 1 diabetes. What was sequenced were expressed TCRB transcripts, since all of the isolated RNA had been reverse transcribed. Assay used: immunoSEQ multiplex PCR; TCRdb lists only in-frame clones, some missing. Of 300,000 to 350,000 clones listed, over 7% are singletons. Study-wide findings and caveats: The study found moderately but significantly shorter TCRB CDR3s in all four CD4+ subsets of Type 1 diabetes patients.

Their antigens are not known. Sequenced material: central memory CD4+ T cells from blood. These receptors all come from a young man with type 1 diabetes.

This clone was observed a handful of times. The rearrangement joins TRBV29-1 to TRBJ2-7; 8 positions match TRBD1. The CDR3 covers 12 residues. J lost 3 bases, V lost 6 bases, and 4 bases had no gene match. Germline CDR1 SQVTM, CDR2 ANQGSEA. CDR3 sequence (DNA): TGCAGCGTCGGACAGGGAGACTACGAGCAGTACTTC. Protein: CSVGQGDYEQYF.

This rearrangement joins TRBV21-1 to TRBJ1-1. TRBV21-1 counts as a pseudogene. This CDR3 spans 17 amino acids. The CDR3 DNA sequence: TGTGCCAGCAGCAAAGCATACGAAGAAGGTGGCAGAACTGAAGCTTTCTTT. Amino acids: CASSKAYEEGGRTEAFF.

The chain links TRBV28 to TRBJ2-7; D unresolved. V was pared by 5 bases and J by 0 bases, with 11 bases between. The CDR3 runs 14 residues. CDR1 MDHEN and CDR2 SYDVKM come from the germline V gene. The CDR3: CASSGYGSSYEQYF. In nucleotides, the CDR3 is TGTGCCAGCAGTGGATACGGAAGCTCCTACGAGCAGTACTTC.

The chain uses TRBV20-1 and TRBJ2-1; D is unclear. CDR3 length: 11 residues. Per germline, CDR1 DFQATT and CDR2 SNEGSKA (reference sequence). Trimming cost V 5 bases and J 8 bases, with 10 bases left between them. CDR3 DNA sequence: TGCAGTGCTGGTAATATGGATGAGCAGTTCTTC. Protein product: CSAGNMDEQFF.

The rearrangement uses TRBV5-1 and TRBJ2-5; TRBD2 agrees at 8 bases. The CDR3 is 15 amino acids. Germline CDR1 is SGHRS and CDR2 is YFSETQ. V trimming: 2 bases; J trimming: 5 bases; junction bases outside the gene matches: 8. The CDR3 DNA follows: TGCGCCAGCAGCTTAGCGGGGGCGCGTGGGGAGACCCAGTACTTC. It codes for CASSLAGARGETQYF. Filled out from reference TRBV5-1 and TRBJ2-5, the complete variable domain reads KAGVTQTPRYLIKTRGQQVTLSCSPISGHRSVSWYQQTPGQGLQFLFEYFSETQRNKGNFPGRFSGRQFSNSRSEMNVSTLELGDSALYLCASSLAGARGETQYFGPGTRLLVL.

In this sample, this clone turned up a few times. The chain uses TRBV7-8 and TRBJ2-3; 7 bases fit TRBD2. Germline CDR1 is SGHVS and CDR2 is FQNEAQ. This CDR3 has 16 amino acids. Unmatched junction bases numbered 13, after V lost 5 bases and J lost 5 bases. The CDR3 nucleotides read TGTGCCAGCAGCCTAGACTACAGACTAGCACTAGATACGCAGTATTTT. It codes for CASSLDYRLALDTQYF.

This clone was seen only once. The CDR3 sequence is CASSSSGGTEKLFF. The CDR3 coding sequence is TGTGCCAGCAGCTCCTCTGGAGGAACTGAAAAACTGTTTTTT. The chain combines TRBV7-2 with TRBJ1-4; D is undetermined. Germline V gene lookup returns CDR1 SGHTA and CDR2 FQGNSA. This CDR3 contains 14 residues. Trimming cost V 4 bases and J 7 bases, with 13 bases left between them.

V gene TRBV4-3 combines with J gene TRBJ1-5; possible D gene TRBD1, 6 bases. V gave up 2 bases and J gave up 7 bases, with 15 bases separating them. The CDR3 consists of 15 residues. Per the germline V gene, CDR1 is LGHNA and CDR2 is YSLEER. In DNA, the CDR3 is TGCGCCAGCAGCCAATCCGGGGGGGCCGAGCAGCCCCAGCATTTT. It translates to CASSQSGGAEQPQHF.

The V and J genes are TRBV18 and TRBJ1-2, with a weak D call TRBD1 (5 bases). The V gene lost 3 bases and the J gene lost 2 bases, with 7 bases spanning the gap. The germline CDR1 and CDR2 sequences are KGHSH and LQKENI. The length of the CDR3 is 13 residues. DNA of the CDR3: TGTGCCAGCTCACCGGACAACAACTATGGCTACACCTTC. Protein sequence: CASSPDNNYGYTF.

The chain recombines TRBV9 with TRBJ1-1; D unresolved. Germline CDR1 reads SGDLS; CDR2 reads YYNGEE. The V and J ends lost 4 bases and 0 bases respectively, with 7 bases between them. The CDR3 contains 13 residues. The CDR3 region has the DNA TGTGCCAGCAGCACGGGGATGAACACTGAAGCTTTCTTT. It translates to CASSTGMNTEAFF.

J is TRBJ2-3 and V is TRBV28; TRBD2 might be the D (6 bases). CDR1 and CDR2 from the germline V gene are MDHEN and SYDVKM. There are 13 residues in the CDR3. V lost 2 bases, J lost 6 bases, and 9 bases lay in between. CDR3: CASSLAGRDTQYF. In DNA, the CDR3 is TGTGCCAGCAGTTTAGCGGGGCGGGATACGCAGTATTTT.

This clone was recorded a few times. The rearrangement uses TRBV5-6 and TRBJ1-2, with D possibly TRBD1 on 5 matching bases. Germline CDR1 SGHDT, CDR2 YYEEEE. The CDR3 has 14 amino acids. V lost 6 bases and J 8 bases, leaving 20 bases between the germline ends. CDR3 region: CASTRQLTLGGYTF. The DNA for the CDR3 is TGTGCCAGCACCCGACAGCTCACTCTCGGAGGCTACACCTTC.

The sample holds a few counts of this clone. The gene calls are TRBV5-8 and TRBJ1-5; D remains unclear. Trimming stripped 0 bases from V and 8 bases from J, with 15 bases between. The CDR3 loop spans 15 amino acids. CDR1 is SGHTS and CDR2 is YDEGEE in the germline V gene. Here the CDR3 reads CASSLGYMGGKPQHF. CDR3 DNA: TGTGCCAGCAGCTTGGGATATATGGGAGGAAAGCCCCAGCATTTT.

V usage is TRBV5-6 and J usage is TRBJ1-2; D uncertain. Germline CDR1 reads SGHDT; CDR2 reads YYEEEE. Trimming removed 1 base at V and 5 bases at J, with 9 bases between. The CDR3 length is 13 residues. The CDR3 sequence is CASSLRVAYGYTF. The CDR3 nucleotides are TGTGCCAGCAGCTTGAGGGTGGCGTATGGCTACACCTTC.

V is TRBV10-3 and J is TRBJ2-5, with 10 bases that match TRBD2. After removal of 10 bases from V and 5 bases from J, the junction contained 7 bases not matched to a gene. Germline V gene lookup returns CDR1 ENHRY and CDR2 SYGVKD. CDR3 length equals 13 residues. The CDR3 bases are TGTGCCACTTTAGCGGGGGGAGACGAGACCCAGTACTTC. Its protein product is CATLAGGDETQYF.

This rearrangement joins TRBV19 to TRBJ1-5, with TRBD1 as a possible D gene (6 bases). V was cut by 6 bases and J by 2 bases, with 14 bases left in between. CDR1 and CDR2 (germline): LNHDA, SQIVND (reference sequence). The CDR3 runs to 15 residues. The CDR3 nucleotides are TGTGCCAGTAGGCTAGGGGCAGGGGGCAATCAGCCCCAGCATTTT. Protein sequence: CASRLGAGGNQPQHF.

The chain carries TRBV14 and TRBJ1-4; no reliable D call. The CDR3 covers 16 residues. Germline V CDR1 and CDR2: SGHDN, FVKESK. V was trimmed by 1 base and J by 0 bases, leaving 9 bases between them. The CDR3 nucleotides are TGTGCCAGCAGCCAAGGTGTCCAGGCAACTAATGAAAAACTGTTTTTT. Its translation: CASSQGVQATNEKLFF.

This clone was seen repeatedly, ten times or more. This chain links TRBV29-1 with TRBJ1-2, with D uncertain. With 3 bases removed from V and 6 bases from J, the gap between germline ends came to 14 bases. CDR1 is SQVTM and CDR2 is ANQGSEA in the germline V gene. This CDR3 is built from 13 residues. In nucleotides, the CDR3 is TGCAGCGTTGAGTTAGGTGGAAGAGATGGCTACACCTTC. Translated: CSVELGGRDGYTF.

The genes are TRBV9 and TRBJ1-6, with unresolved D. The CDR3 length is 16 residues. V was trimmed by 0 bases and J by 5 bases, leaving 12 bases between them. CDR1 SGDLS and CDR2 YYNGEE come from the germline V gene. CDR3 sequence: CASSVEPRTHNSPLHF. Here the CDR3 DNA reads TGTGCCAGCAGCGTAGAGCCGAGGACCCATAATTCACCCCTCCACTTT.

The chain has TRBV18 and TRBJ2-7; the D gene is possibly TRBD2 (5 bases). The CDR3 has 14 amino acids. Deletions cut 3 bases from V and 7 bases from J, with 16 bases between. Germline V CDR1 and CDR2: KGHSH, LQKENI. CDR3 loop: CASSPNRLPGEQYF. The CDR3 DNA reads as TGTGCCAGCTCACCCAACAGACTCCCGGGGGAGCAGTACTTC.

CDR3 residues: CASSSLLEGEQFF. The CDR3 nucleotides read TGTGCCAGCAGCTCACTTCTAGAGGGTGAGCAGTTCTTC. The chain employs TRBV28 and TRBJ2-1; D is perhaps TRBD2 (5 bases). This CDR3 has 13 residues. V lost 6 bases, J lost 9 bases, and 15 bases lay in between. Looked up from germline, CDR1 is MDHEN and CDR2 is SYDVKM.

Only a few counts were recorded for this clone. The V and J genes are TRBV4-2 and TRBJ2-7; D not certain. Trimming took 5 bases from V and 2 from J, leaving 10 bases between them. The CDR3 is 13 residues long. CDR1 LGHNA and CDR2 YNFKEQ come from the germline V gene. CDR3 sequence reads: CASSLARPYEQYF. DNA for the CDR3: TGTGCCAGCAGCTTGGCCAGACCCTACGAGCAGTACTTC.

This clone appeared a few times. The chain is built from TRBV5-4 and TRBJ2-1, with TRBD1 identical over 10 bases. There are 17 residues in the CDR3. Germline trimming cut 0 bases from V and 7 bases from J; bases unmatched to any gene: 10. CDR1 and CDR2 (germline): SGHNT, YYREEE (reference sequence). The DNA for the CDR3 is TGTGCCAGCAGCTTGGCGTTTCGGGGACAGGGGTCAAATGAGCAGTTCTTC. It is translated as CASSLAFRGQGSNEQFF.

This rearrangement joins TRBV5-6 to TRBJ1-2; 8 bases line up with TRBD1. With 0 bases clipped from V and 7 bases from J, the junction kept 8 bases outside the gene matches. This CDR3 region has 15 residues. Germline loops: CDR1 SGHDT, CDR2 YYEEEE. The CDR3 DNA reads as TGTGCCAGCAGCTTGGCAGGGGGCCGGTCCGGTGGCTACACCTTC. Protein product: CASSLAGGRSGGYTF. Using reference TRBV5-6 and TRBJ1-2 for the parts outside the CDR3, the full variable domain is DAGVTQSPTHLIKTRGQQVTLRCSPKSGHDTVSWYQQALGQGPQFIFQYYEEEERQRGNFPDRFSGHQFPNYSSELNVNALLLGDSALYLCASSLAGGRSGGYTFGSGTRLTVV.